This passage covers 11 T cell receptor beta chains from one sample sequenced in a study of T cells after yellow fever vaccination (dated by TCRdb to between 2017 and 2020). Reading the label with the study, this specimen's treatment or condition is: live attenuated yellow fever vaccine strain. The receptor library was made with 5' RACE. These reads were obtained on an Illumina NovaSeq 6000. TCRdb itself trimmed the public reads at Q25 with fastp, ran MiXCR and retained productive beta chains. CDR3 protein sequences are deduplicated, and each keeps its most common genes and DNA. Recorded for this sample are over 300,000 distinct CDR3 sequences; about 3.5% of them occurred a single time. The ten largest clones add up to 23% of the sample. The sequencing used PBMCs, collected on the day of the yellow fever booster vaccination. These receptors all come from a man aged 18 to 29 who received the YFV17D yellow fever vaccine.

This clonotype occurred many times. The rearrangement links TRBV5-1 to TRBJ2-5, with 11 bases matching TRBD2. Per germline, CDR1 SGHRS and CDR2 YFSETQ. CDR3 length: 19 amino acids. The trim removed 3 bases at V and 2 bases at J, leaving 15 bases unmatched. The CDR3 loop reads CASSSPKLRLAGLQETQYF. CDR3 coding DNA: TGCGCCAGCAGCTCTCCCAAACTCAGACTAGCGGGACTGCAAGAGACCCAGTACTTC.

This clonotype was picked up many times. The rearrangement links TRBV29-1 to TRBJ2-2, with D maybe TRBD1 (6 bases). This CDR3 spans 14 amino acids. The V gene lost 6 bases and the J gene lost 0 bases, with 11 bases spanning the gap. CDR1 is SQVTM and CDR2 is ANQGSEA in the germline V gene. The chain's CDR3 is CSVRDTPNTGELFF. The CDR3 bases are TGCAGCGTACGGGACACGCCGAACACCGGGGAGCTGTTTTTT.

This clonotype was counted ten times or more. The chain uses TRBV28 and TRBJ2-7; D unresolved. This CDR3 is built from 16 residues. V gave up 4 bases and J gave up 0 bases, with 16 bases separating them. Germline values: CDR1 MDHEN, CDR2 SYDVKM. CDR3 protein: CASSSPPDAYSYEQYV. As DNA, the CDR3 is TGTGCCAGCAGTTCGCCCCCGGACGCTTACTCCTACGAGCAGTACGTC.

This clonotype was seen ten or more times. The V call is TRBV20-1, the J call TRBJ2-1; 12 bases match TRBD2. The length of the CDR3 is 17 residues. The J segment lost 3 bases and the V segment lost 0 bases, leaving 6 bases of the junction unmatched. CDR1 and CDR2 from the germline V gene are DFQATT and SNEGSKA (reference sequence). CDR3 loop: CSARDPLAGGFYNEQFF. DNA of the CDR3: TGCAGTGCTAGAGATCCCCTAGCGGGGGGGTTCTACAATGAGCAGTTCTTC.

This clonotype appeared many times. The chain combines TRBV4-1 with TRBJ2-3; tentatively, D is TRBD1 or TRBD2 (5 bases each). Trimming took off 1 base at V and 8 bases at J, with 22 bases between the two ends. The CDR3 covers 17 residues. Germline CDR1 and CDR2: MGHRA and YSYEKL. CDR3 nucleotide sequence: TGCGCCAGCAGCCAAGTCACCCGGGGCAGGGAAGGAGGTACGCAGTATTTT. Translated, it gives CASSQVTRGREGGTQYF.

This clonotype was seen at least ten times. The chain recombines TRBV6-5 with TRBJ2-3, with 10 bases matching TRBD1. The V gene end was trimmed by 5 bases and the J gene end by 11 bases; junction bases not matched to a gene: 16. The CDR3 consists of 16 residues. Germline-derived CDR1 and CDR2 are MNHEY and SVGAGI. CDR3 bases: TGTGCCAGCAGTCAGACAGGGGGCAACGAGCGAGACGAGCAGTATTTT. Amino acids: CASSQTGGNERDEQYF.

This clonotype was observed a handful of times. This rearrangement joins TRBV5-6 to TRBJ2-7; 7 bases fit TRBD1. Germline CDR1 SGHDT, CDR2 YYEEEE. V lost 5 bases to trimming and J lost 3 bases; unmatched junction nucleotides: 8. The CDR3 length is 14 residues. The CDR3 DNA is TGTGCCAGCAGTTCTTTTAACAGGGGCTACGAGCAGTACGTC. Translated, it gives CASSSFNRGYEQYV.

In this sample, this clonotype turned up many times. The chain links TRBV7-9 to TRBJ2-4, with D perhaps assigned TRBD1 or TRBD2 (6 bases each). With 5 bases removed from V and 7 bases from J, the gap between germline ends came to 21 bases. Germline V CDR1 and CDR2: SEHNR, FQNEAQ (reference sequence). This CDR3 contains 16 residues. The CDR3 DNA reads as TGTGCCAGCAGCCCTCTCTTAGGGGGGCGAGGGAACATTCAGTACTTC. Protein product: CASSPLLGGRGNIQYF.

The chain uses TRBV12-3 or TRBV12-4 and TRBJ2-7; TRBD2 aligns across 11 bases. The CDR3 has 15 amino acids. The junction had 6 bases not matched to a gene; V was cut back by 5 bases and J by 3 bases. The CDR3 region has the DNA TGTGCCAGCAGTGCCCTAGCGGGGGGACTCTACGAGCAGTACTTC. Protein product: CASSALAGGLYEQYF.

CDR3 loop: CASANSLNNEQFF. The CDR3 nucleotides read TGTGCCAGCGCAAATTCGCTAAACAATGAGCAGTTCTTC. The chain couples TRBV11-3 to TRBJ2-1; D is unclear. Trimming shortened V by 8 bases and J by 5 bases, and 13 bases separated the two germline ends. Germline CDR1 and CDR2: SGHNT and YENEEA. The CDR3 extends over 13 amino acids.

This clonotype was counted at least ten times. The genes are TRBV6-2 or TRBV6-3 and TRBJ2-5; 8 bases map to TRBD2. The CDR3 runs 14 residues. Germline assignment: CDR1 MNHEY and CDR2 SVGEGT. Germline trimming cut 2 bases from V and 6 bases from J; bases unmatched to any gene: 5. The CDR3 coding sequence is TGTGCCAGCAGTTACCTCAGCGGGGGTCAGACCCAGTACTTC. It translates to CASSYLSGGQTQYF.